The table lists the clone carrying this T cell receptor (beta chain) with a few counts. Antigen specificity is unknown. Primed by a sample-barcoded 5' primer and a J-beta primer mix, a second PCR proceeded for about 6 to 11 cycles. One entry per CDR3 protein, called by TCRdb with MiXCR from the 5' RACE reads. This table has roughly 720,000 distinct CDR3 sequences, about 53% appearing once. This CDR3 is built from 14 residues. V was shortened by 3 bases and J by 5 bases, with 11 bases between the two germline ends. The record originates from a study of blood T cells in healthy people across ages. Study results and limitations: Investigators viewed diversity estimates from one million T cells as underestimates, the study reported.

Sequenced material: blood. The clonotype comes from a man at least 80 years old in good health. The V gene is TRBV12-3 or TRBV12-4, the J gene TRBJ2-1; a possible D gene is TRBD1 (5 bases). In DNA, the CDR3 is TGTGCCAGCAGTTTCCGACAGTCCCACAATGAGCAGTTCTTC. It specifies CASSFRQSHNEQFF.